This T cell receptor (beta chain) was captured in a study of vaccination and CD4 T cells after COVID-19. An Oncomine TCR Beta short-read assay was used to sequence the DNA from cultured CD4+ T cells. From the PCR reads, TCRdb called clonotypes with MiXCR, one entry per CDR3 protein. The data hold about 11,000 distinct CDR3 sequences, with around 75% observed a single time. The treatment denotes: roughly 10-day PBMC culture with coronavirus spike peptide pools or control peptides (ViraFEST assay). With peptide pools, ViraFEST first expanded antigen-specific T cells and afterwards sequenced their TCRs. To note about this clonotype: Its antigen is undetermined.

V lost 11 bases and J lost 3; bases outside the gene matches: 9. This CDR3 comprises 13 residues. Looked up from germline, CDR1 is MDHEN and CDR2 is SYDVKM. The sequence was collected from a human donor who had recovered from COVID-19. Sequenced input: CD4+ T cells from blood, cultured in vitro. The chain links TRBV28 to TRBJ2-7; 8 nucleotides agree with TRBD1. Written as DNA, the CDR3 is TGTGCCTCCAGGACAGGGTCGAGCTACGAGCAGTACTTC. Its protein is CASRTGSSYEQYF.